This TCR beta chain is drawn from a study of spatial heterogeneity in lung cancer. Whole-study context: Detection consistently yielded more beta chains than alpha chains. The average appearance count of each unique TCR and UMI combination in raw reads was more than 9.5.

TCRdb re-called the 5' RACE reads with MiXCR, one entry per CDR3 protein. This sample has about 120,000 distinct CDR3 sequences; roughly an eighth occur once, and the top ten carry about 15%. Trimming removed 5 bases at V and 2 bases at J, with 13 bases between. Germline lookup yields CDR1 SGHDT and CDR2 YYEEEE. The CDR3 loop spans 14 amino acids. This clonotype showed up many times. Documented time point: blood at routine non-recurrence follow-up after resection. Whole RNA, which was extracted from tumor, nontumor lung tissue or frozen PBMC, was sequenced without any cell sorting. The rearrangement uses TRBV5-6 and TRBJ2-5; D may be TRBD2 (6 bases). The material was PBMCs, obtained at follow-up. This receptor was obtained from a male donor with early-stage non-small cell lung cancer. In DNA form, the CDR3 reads TGTGCCAGCAGAGACGTGGGGGGTCAAGAGACCCAGTACTTC. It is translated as CASRDVGGQETQYF.